This T cell receptor beta chain appears in the sequencing data of a study of T-cell memory formation after mild COVID-19. Study results and limitations: Mainly in CM and EM were contracting CD4+ clones; CD8+ were in EMRA.

TCRdb used MiXCR to reprocess the 5' RACE reads, holding one entry per CDR3 protein. The sample has just under 150,000 distinct CDR3 sequences; roughly 6.3% are singletons. This CDR3 is 15 amino acids long. V was cut by 0 bases and J by 0 bases, with 8 bases left in between. Per the germline V gene, CDR1 is SEHNR and CDR2 is FQNEAQ (reference sequence). The sample holds a few counts of this clonotype. The antigen is undetermined. The specimen was PBMCs or a T cell subset sorted from them (not recorded which). The sequence was collected from an adult woman who had mild COVID-19 (a few samples of this study predate the infection). Cell type and time point are not known. This rearrangement joins TRBV7-9 to TRBJ1-2, with a weak D call TRBD1 (5 bases). CDR3 protein: CASSLARGANYGYTF. As DNA, the CDR3 is TGTGCCAGCAGCTTAGCGCGGGGGGCTAACTATGGCTACACCTTC.